The 14 T cell receptor beta chains listed next were all sequenced from one sample in a study of blood T cells in healthy people across ages. Together with a sample-barcoded 5' primer, a J-beta primer mix was included in a second PCR lasting about 6 to 12 cycles. One entry per CDR3 protein results from TCRdb running MiXCR on the 5' RACE reads. The data contain some 550,000 distinct CDR3 sequences, around half of them singletons. Material for sequencing was blood. Source of these receptors: a man older than 75 in good health.

The CDR3 here is CASSLSPGGVGTQYF. CDR3 in DNA: TGTGCCAGCAGCTTAAGTCCTGGGGGAGTGGGGACCCAGTACTTC. The V gene is TRBV7-3, the J gene TRBJ2-5; D may be TRBD1 or TRBD2 (5 bases each). The CDR3 runs 15 residues. The germline V gene has CDR1 SGHTA and CDR2 FQGTGA. Trimming left V 1 base short and J 7 bases short, with 16 bases between.

This clonotype has more than one count but fewer than ten. V gene TRBV7-2 combines with J gene TRBJ2-7; TRBD1 matches at 8 bases. Near its end, the DNA agrees better with TRBJ2-5, so the J call may be wrong. This CDR3 is 18 amino acids long. Germline CDR1 and CDR2: SGHTA and FQGNSA. CDR3 amino acids: CASSLGNRPGQGRKTQYF. The CDR3 DNA sequence: TGTGCCAGCAGCTTAGGAAATAGACCAGGACAGGGCAGGAAGACCCAGTACTTC.

The gene calls are TRBV7-2 and TRBJ2-7, with no clear D. CDR1 and CDR2 (germline): SGHTA, FQGNSA. V was clipped by 5 bases and J by 6 bases, with 14 bases between them. The CDR3 length is 13 residues. The CDR3 loop is CASSPGGGCEQYF. The CDR3 DNA sequence: TGTGCCAGCAGCCCGGGTGGCGGATGCGAGCAGTACTTC.

This clonotype was detected only a few times. This chain joins TRBV5-1 and TRBJ2-1; 9 nucleotides match TRBD1. V was clipped by 4 bases and J by 12 bases; unmatched bases: 14. This CDR3 comprises 15 residues. Germline V gene lookup returns CDR1 SGHRS and CDR2 YFSETQ. The CDR3 DNA follows: TGCGCCAGCAGCCCAGGGACAGGGATAGAAGTCGGGCAGTTCTTC. It codes for CASSPGTGIEVGQFF.

This clonotype has more than one count but fewer than ten. The chain links TRBV6-2 or TRBV6-3 to TRBJ2-5; no reliable D call. The CDR3 has 15 amino acids. V lost 7 bases to trimming and J lost 5 bases, with 20 bases between them. From germline, CDR1 is MNHEY and CDR2 SVGEGT. CDR3 bases: TGTGCCAGCATTTCGGCGACATCCGTTGCCGAGACCCAGTACTTC. Translation gives CASISATSVAETQYF.

This clonotype was detected many times. The V gene is TRBV7-2, the J gene TRBJ2-3; D might be TRBD1 (5 bases). This CDR3 spans 15 amino acids. V was trimmed by 6 bases and J by 2 bases, leaving 15 bases between them. Germline lookup yields CDR1 SGHTA and CDR2 FQGNSA. CDR3 coding DNA: TGTGCCAGCAGACCTACAGGTTTGGCCACAGATACGCAGTATTTT. Amino acid sequence: CASRPTGLATDTQYF.

V is TRBV5-4 and J is TRBJ2-7; a weak D match, TRBD2 (6 bases). CDR3 length: 14 amino acids. The V end was cut by 4 bases, the J end by 2 bases, with 13 bases between. Germline CDR1 reads SGHNT; CDR2 reads YYREEE (reference sequence). The CDR3 here is CASSEGLPPYEQYF. The CDR3 nucleotides read TGTGCCAGCAGCGAAGGACTACCCCCCTACGAGCAGTACTTC.

The chain couples TRBV3-1 to TRBJ2-1; tentative D call: TRBD2 (5 bases). The CDR3 is 16 amino acids. The V end was cut by 1 base, the J end by 4 bases, with 14 bases between. In germline, CDR1 is LGHDT, CDR2 YNNKEL (reference sequence). CDR3 amino acids: CASSQVGEGDYNEQFF. The CDR3 DNA reads as TGTGCCAGCAGCCAAGTAGGTGAGGGAGATTACAATGAGCAGTTCTTC.

The chain carries TRBV5-1 and TRBJ2-5; D is perhaps TRBD1 (6 bases). The V and J ends lost 5 bases and 3 bases respectively, with 11 bases between them. Per germline, CDR1 SGHRS and CDR2 YFSETQ. The CDR3 is 13 amino acids. The CDR3 reads CASRLDSKETQYF. The CDR3 DNA follows: TGCGCCAGCAGGCTGGACAGTAAAGAGACCCAGTACTTC.

There are a few counts of this clonotype. The chain has TRBV25-1 and TRBJ1-2; maybe TRBD1 (5 bases). CDR1 is MGHDK, CDR2 SYGVNS, per germline. The CDR3 sequence is 11 residues long. The ends were cut back, 8 bases at V and 7 bases at J, with 11 bases in the middle. CDR3 coding DNA: TGTGCCAGCGGGACTACTGTTGGCTACACCTTC. It specifies CASGTTVGYTF.

Notes on this clonotype: Mismatch with germline at one junction end may stem from a read error. V is TRBV7-9 and J is TRBJ1-6; no clear D. CDR3 length equals 15 residues. Germline assignment: CDR1 SEHNR and CDR2 FQNEAQ (reference sequence). In DNA, the CDR3 is TGTGCCAGCAGATTAGGAGGGATGGAGAGTTCACCCCTCCACTTT. Protein sequence: CASRLGGMESSPLHF. Looking up the rest from reference TRBV7-9 and TRBJ1-6 gives the full variable domain: DTGVSQNPRHKITKRGQNVTFRCDPISEHNRLYWYRQTLGQGPEFLTYFQNEAQLEKSRLLSDRFSAERPKGSFSTLEIQRTEQGDSAMYLCASRLGGMESSPLHFGNGTRLTVT.

The V call is TRBV20-1, the J call TRBJ2-5, with D possibly matching TRBD1 (5 bases). This CDR3 region has 13 residues. Between the trimmed V and J ends, which lost 7 bases and 6 bases, there was a span of 18 bases. CDR1 DFQATT and CDR2 SNEGSKA come from the germline V gene (reference sequence). CDR3 sequence (DNA): TGCAGTGTAGGGGCACGGAGTGAGAAGACCCAGTACTTC. It is translated as CSVGARSEKTQYF.

The chain couples TRBV7-2 to TRBJ2-2; no clear D. In germline, CDR1 is SGHTA, CDR2 FQGNSA. CDR3 length equals 13 residues. The V end was cut by 6 bases, the J end by 3 bases, with 8 bases between. The CDR3 reads CASSLVHTGELFF. CDR3 nucleotide sequence: TGTGCCAGCAGTCTCGTCCACACCGGGGAGCTGTTTTTT.

V usage is TRBV24-1 and J usage is TRBJ2-7, with 7 bases aligning to TRBD1. The V segment lost 4 bases and the J segment 5 bases; nucleotides outside the gene matches: 19. CDR1 is KGHDR and CDR2 is SFDVKD in the germline V gene. This CDR3 is built from 18 residues. This CDR3 reads CATSDLTNRQGTIDEQYF. CDR3 sequence (DNA): TGTGCCACCAGTGACCTTACGAACAGACAGGGAACAATTGACGAGCAGTACTTC.